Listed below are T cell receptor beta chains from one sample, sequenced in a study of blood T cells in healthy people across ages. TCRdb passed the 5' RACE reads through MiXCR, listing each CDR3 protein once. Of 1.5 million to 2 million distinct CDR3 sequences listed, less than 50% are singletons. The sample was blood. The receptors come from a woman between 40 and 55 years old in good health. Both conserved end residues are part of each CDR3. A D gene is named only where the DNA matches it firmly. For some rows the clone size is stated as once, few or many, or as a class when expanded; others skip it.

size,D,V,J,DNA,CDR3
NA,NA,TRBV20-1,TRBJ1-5,TGCAGTGCTAGAGAACCACAGTTGGGCAATCAGCCCCAGCATTTT,CSAREPQLGNQPQHF
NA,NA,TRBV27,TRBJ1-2,TGTGCCAGCAGCCCCCTGGGGGCGGATAACTATGGCTACACCTTC,CASSPLGADNYGYTF
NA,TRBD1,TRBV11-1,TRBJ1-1,TGTGCCAGCAGCTTCACAGGGGGCGCAGGGAACACTGAAGCTTTCTTT,CASSFTGGAGNTEAFF
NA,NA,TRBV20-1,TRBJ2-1,TGCAGTGCTAGAGACGGCAGCTCCTACAATGAGCAGTTCTTC,CSARDGSSYNEQFF
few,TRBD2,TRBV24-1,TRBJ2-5,TGTGCCACCAGTGACGAGGGGACTAGCGAATTAGGGGCCCAGTACTTC,CATSDEGTSELGAQYF
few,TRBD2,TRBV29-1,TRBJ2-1,TGCAGCGTTGAAGATCGAAGGGTTGGCGGGACTAGCCATGAGCAGTTCTTC,CSVEDRRVGGTSHEQFF
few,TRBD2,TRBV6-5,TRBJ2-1,TGTGCCAGCAGTTACCCGACTAGCGGGGGTATGAGCTCCTACAATGAGCAGTTCTTC,CASSYPTSGGMSSYNEQFF
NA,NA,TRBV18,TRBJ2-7,TGTGCCAGCTCACCAATCCCGTTGACAGTTTTATACGAGCAGTACTTC,CASSPIPLTVLYEQYF
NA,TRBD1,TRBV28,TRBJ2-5,TGTGCCAGCAGAACCGGGACAGGGGCTCTCGAGACCCAGTACTTC,CASRTGTGALETQYF
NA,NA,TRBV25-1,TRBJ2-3,TGTGCCAGCAGTGAGTCGACTCTGGATACGCAGTATTTT,CASSESTLDTQYF
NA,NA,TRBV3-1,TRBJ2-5,TGTGCCAGCAGCACACTGAAAGAGACCCAGTACTTC,CASSTLKETQYF
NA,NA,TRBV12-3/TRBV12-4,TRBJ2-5,TGTGCCAGCAGTCCCGTAGGGGGGGGAATGGGAGAGACCCAGTACTTC,CASSPVGGGMGETQYF
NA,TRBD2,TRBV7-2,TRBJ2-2,TGTGCCAGCAGCGGAAGGAGACTAGCGGGGGGTTACGGCGGGGAGCTGTTTTTT,CASSGRRLAGGYGGELFF
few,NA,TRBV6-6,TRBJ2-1,TGTGCCAGCAGTCACAAACAGGGCCCCTACAATGAGCAGTTCTTC,CASSHKQGPYNEQFF
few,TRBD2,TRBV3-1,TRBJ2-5,TGTGCCAGCAGCCACACTAGCGGGGGGGCGGCGATCGGGAAGACCCAGTACTTC,CASSHTSGGAAIGKTQYF
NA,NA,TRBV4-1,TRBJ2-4,TGCGCCAGCAGCCAAGTTTGGGGTCTAGCCAAAAACATTCAGTACTTC,CASSQVWGLAKNIQYF
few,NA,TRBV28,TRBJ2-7,TGTGCCAGCAGTTTCTCTCAGGGCAAACCCTCCTACGAGCAGTACTTC,CASSFSQGKPSYEQYF
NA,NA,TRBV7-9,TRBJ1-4,TGTGCCAGCAGAAAGGAGACGAGTACTAATGAAAAACTGTTTTTT,CASRKETSTNEKLFF
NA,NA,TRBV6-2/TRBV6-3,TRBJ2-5,TGTGCCAGCAGTTACAGGCAGGCCTTCCAGGAGACCCAGTACTTC,CASSYRQAFQETQYF
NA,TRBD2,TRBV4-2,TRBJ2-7,TGTGCCAGCAGCCAAGATAGGCCTAGCGGGGGCTACGAGCAGTACTTC,CASSQDRPSGGYEQYF
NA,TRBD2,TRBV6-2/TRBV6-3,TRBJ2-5,TGTGCCAGCGGCTGGGAACTGAGAGCGGGGGAATACAATGAGCAGTACTTC,CASGWELRAGEYNEQYF
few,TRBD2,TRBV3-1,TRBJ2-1,TGTGCCAGCAGTTTCCGGACTAGCGAGCAGTTCTTC,CASSFRTSEQFF
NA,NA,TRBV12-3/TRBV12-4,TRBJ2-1,TGTGTCAGCAGTTTAGAACAGGGGGGGTACAATGAGCAGTTCTTC,CVSSLEQGGYNEQFF
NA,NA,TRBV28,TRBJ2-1,TGTGCCAGCAGTTTCAGGGGGGGCCGCGATGAGCAGTTCTTC,CASSFRGGRDEQFF
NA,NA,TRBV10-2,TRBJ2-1,TGCGCCAGCATCATGGACAGCTCCTACAATGAGCAGTTCTTC,CASIMDSSYNEQFF
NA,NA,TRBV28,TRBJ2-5,TGTGCCAGCAGTGGCGGGACAGAATGGGCCTGGGAGACCCAGTACTTC,CASSGGTEWAWETQYF
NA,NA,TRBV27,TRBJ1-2,TGTGCCAGCAGTTACCGCGGACAGCCCTATGGCTACACCTTC,CASSYRGQPYGYTF
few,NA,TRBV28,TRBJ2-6,TGTGCCAGCAGTTTCTTACGGACCGCCGCCTCTGGGGCCAACGTCCTGACTTTC,CASSFLRTAASGANVLTF
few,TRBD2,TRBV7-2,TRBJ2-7,TGTGCCAGCAGCTCCCCCGGACTAGCGGGGGTCTCCTACGAGCAGTACTTC,CASSSPGLAGVSYEQYF
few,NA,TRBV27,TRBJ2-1,TGTGCCAGCAGTCGGGCCTCGGGCCTGGAGAGGTTCTTC,CASSRASGLERFF
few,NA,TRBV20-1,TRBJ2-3,TGCAGTGCTAGAGGTAACAGGGACACGCAGTATTTT,CSARGNRDTQYF
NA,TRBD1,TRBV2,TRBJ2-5,TGTGCCAGCCTAGGACAGGGGCCAAGAGGAGAGACCCAGTACTTC,CASLGQGPRGETQYF
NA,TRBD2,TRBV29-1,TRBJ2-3,TGCAGCGTCGGACTAGCGGGGCTTGGTACGCAGTATTTT,CSVGLAGLGTQYF
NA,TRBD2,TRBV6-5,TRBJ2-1,TGTGCCAGCAGTCAAACTAGCGGGGGGGACAATGAGCAGTTCTTC,CASSQTSGGDNEQFF
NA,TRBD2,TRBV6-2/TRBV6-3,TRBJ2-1,TGTGCCAGCAGTTACGAGCGGGGGGATCGTGATGAGCAGTTCTTC,CASSYERGDRDEQFF
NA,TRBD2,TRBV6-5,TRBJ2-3,TGTGCCAGCATGGTAGCGGGGGCAGATACGCAGTATTTT,CASMVAGADTQYF
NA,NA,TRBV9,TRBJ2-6,TGTGCCAGCAGCCCCCGGGGCGGGGCCTACTCTGGGGCCAACGTCCTGACTTTC,CASSPRGGAYSGANVLTF
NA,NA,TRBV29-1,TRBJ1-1,TGCAGCGTTTTGGGCAGGGAAGCTTTCTTT,CSVLGREAFF